The 11 T cell receptor beta chains reported below all come from one sample, sequenced in a study of OX40 agonist ivuxolimab in advanced cancers. Generated by immunoSEQ multiplex PCR, the TCRdb table keeps only in-frame clones and is missing some. The sample lists about 35,000 clones, about 74% occurring once. The sample was CD4+ or CD8+ T cells sorted from blood, taken in a trial of the OX40 agonist ivuxolimab. Receptors originate from an adult with an advanced solid tumor such as melanoma, head and neck, liver or kidney cancer.

The chain is built from TRBV14 and TRBJ2-7; either TRBD1 or TRBD2 may supply D (6 bases each). The V gene lost 0 bases and the J gene lost 2 bases, with 32 bases spanning the gap. CDR1 and CDR2 (germline): SGHDN, FVKESK. This CDR3 contains 22 residues. CDR3 loop: CASSQDRGSLGIRGTPAYEQYF. CDR3 sequence (DNA): TGTGCCAGCAGCCAAGATAGGGGTTCGCTAGGGATTCGCGGGACACCGGCCTACGAGCAGTACTTC.

V gene TRBV7-2 combines with J gene TRBJ1-1; TRBD1 might be the D (6 bases). Trimming took off 4 bases at V and 1 base at J, with 13 bases between the two ends. The V gene's germline CDR1 is SGHTA and CDR2 FQGNSA. The CDR3 runs to 15 residues. The CDR3 loop reads CASSYRGAPNTEAFF. Written as DNA, the CDR3 is TGTGCCAGCAGCTATAGGGGGGCCCCGAACACTGAAGCTTTCTTT.

This chain connects TRBV5-1 to TRBJ2-1; 7 nucleotides line up with TRBD2. The CDR3 covers 13 residues. The ends lost 4 bases at V and 7 bases at J; junction bases unmatched: 5. In germline, CDR1 is SGHRS, CDR2 YFSETQ. The CDR3 nucleotides are TGCGCCAGCAGCGTCGGGACTATGAATGAGCAGTTCTTC. Its translation is CASSVGTMNEQFF.

V gene TRBV7-9 combines with J gene TRBJ2-3, with TRBD2 matching over 9 bases. The CDR3 runs 13 residues. V lost 8 bases and J lost 8; bases outside the gene matches: 8. Germline V lookup: CDR1 SEHNR, CDR2 FQNEAQ (reference sequence). DNA for the CDR3: TGTGCCAGCGGGACTAGCTTTCTCGTTACGCAGTATTTT. Its protein is CASGTSFLVTQYF.

The chain combines TRBV19 with TRBJ1-2; 12 bases line up with TRBD1. There are 17 residues in the CDR3. V lost 6 bases, J lost 5 bases, and 13 bases stayed unmatched. In germline, CDR1 is LNHDA, CDR2 SQIVND (reference sequence). CDR3 in amino acids: CASSTPPGQGAGYGYTF. The CDR3 DNA follows: TGTGCCAGTAGCACACCTCCGGGACAGGGGGCTGGATATGGCTACACCTTC.

This chain uses TRBV6-1 with TRBJ1-1, with D tentatively TRBD1 (5 bases). This CDR3 comprises 13 residues. CDR1 MNHNS and CDR2 SASEGT come from the germline V gene. V was trimmed by 2 bases and J by 7 bases, leaving 11 bases between them. The CDR3 loop is CASSELGDSEAFF. DNA for the CDR3: TGTGCCAGCAGTGAATTAGGAGACAGTGAAGCTTTCTTT.

DNA of the CDR3: TGTGCCAGCAGTGCCGATGTTAACTATGGCTACACCTTC. This encodes CASSADVNYGYTF. V gene TRBV2 combines with J gene TRBJ1-2; no reliable D call. With 4 bases removed from V and 1 base from J, the gap between germline ends came to 7 bases. In germline, CDR1 is SNHLY, CDR2 FYNNEI. CDR3 length equals 13 residues. Combining the CDR3 with reference TRBV2 and TRBJ1-2 gives the whole variable domain EPEVTQTPSHQVTQMGQEVILRCVPISNHLYFYWYRQILGQKVEFLVSFYNNEISEKSEIFDDQFSVERPDGSNFTLKIRSTKLEDSAMYFCASSADVNYGYTFGSGTRLTVV.

This clone was detected a few times. The chain employs TRBV6-1 and TRBJ1-1, with D possibly matching TRBD1 (6 bases). Germline CDR1 MNHNS, CDR2 SASEGT. CDR3 size: 14 residues. Trimming removed 6 bases from V and 6 bases from J, with 17 bases in between. The CDR3 sequence is CASSFGTKPAEAFF. For the CDR3, the DNA is TGTGCCAGCAGCTTTGGGACAAAACCAGCTGAAGCTTTCTTT.

This clone was detected only once. The genes are TRBV7-8 and TRBJ2-5; D may be TRBD1 (5 bases). This CDR3 spans 14 amino acids. Trimming left V 2 bases short and J 7 bases short, with 14 bases between. Germline CDR1 is SGHVS and CDR2 is FQNEAQ. The CDR3 sequence is CASSLSPAGWTQYF. CDR3 sequence (DNA): TGTGCCAGCAGCTTATCTCCGGCAGGGTGGACCCAGTACTTC.

The chain joins TRBV21-1 to TRBJ1-5; the table calls TRBD1, which could not be checked here. TRBV21-1 represents a pseudogene. This CDR3 comprises 17 residues. CDR3 sequence reads: CASSKTGDRYSNQPQHF. In DNA form, the CDR3 reads TGTGCCAGCAGCAAAACTGGCGACAGATATAGCAATCAGCCCCAGCATTTT.

The chain links TRBV7-3 to TRBJ1-2; TRBD1 aligns across 7 bases. Germline-derived CDR1 and CDR2 are SGHTA and FQGTGA. Trimming at V came to 5 bases and at J to 6 bases, leaving 9 bases not matched to a gene. The CDR3 is 14 residues long. The chain's CDR3 is CASSLGQEPNGYTF. CDR3 nucleotides: TGTGCCAGCAGCCTAGGACAGGAGCCTAATGGCTACACCTTC.